A selection of T cell receptor beta chains follows, all from one sample in a study of early T cells in non-severe SARS-CoV-2 infection. From the 5' RACE reads, TCRdb called clonotypes with MiXCR, one entry per CDR3 protein. There are 50,000 to 60,000 distinct CDR3 sequences in the sample; approximately 11% occur only once, and about 13% lies in the top ten. The sample consisted of whole blood. All receptors come from an adult who was a healthcare worker with PCR-confirmed SARS-CoV-2 infection or an uninfected control (not recorded which). The CDR3 runs from the conserved cysteine through the conserved F or W. The D gene is left open where the match is weak. Clone size is not always given. Where it is, it says once, few, many or a class for expanded clones.

d_call j_call v_call clone_size cdr3_aa cdr3_nt
- TRBJ1-5 TRBV3-1 many CASSQGLSNQPQHF TGTGCCAGCAGCCAGGGACTGAGCAATCAGCCCCAGCATTTT
- TRBJ2-1 TRBV7-2 few CASSFVLNEQFF TGTGCCAGCAGCTTCGTGTTAAATGAGCAGTTCTTC
TRBD1 TRBJ1-1 TRBV29-1 few CSVERDSWTEAFF TGCAGCGTTGAGCGGGACAGTTGGACTGAAGCTTTCTTT
- TRBJ1-2 TRBV5-1 - CASSLVGQFGKGYTF TGCGCCAGCAGCTTGGTCGGCCAATTCGGCAAGGGCTACACCTTC
TRBD2 TRBJ2-5 TRBV19 - CASSPGAGPKETQYF TGTGCCAGTAGTCCGGGAGCGGGGCCAAAAGAGACCCAGTACTTC
- TRBJ2-7 TRBV28 many CASGDPTYEQYF TGTGCCAGCGGCGATCCCACCTACGAGCAGTACTTC
- TRBJ1-5 TRBV6-2/TRBV6-3 many CASSRSTNNQPQHF TGTGCCAGCAGCCGTTCTACCAACAATCAGCCCCAGCATTTT
TRBD2 TRBJ2-1 TRBV11-2 few CASSLVGALAPANNEQFF TGTGCCAGCAGCTTAGTTGGGGCACTAGCGCCGGCCAACAATGAGCAGTTCTTC
- TRBJ2-7 TRBV20-1 - CSARTSGYYYEQYF TGCAGTGCTCGAACGAGCGGTTACTACTACGAGCAGTACTTC
- TRBJ1-2 TRBV29-1 many CSVVGATGYTF TGCAGCGTTGTAGGGGCGACGGGCTACACCTTC